Each of the 13 T cell receptor beta chains below was sequenced from the same sample in a study of spatial heterogeneity in lung cancer. A single record per CDR3 protein comes from TCRdb applying MiXCR to the 5' RACE reads. The data hold more than 30,000 distinct CDR3 sequences, with around 5.2% observed a single time. Indicated time point: sample taken at primary tumor resection. The sample in question was PBMCs, obtained at surgery. The origin of the receptors is a female donor with early-stage non-small cell lung cancer.

Many counts were recorded for this clonotype. The CDR3 here is CASSPYTGGTQYF. DNA of the CDR3: TGTGCCAGCAGTCCTTACACCGGAGGGACCCAGTACTTC. This sequence joins TRBV3-1 and TRBJ2-5; the D gene is possibly TRBD2 (5 bases). With 6 bases removed from V and 7 bases from J, the gap between germline ends came to 15 bases. The CDR3 is 13 residues long. The germline CDR1 and CDR2 sequences are LGHDT and YNNKEL (reference sequence).

This clonotype has ten or more counts. V and J are TRBV12-3 or TRBV12-4 and TRBJ2-2; 10 bases are a match to TRBD2. The trim removed 3 bases at V and 4 bases at J, leaving 11 bases unmatched. This CDR3 is built from 18 residues. DNA for the CDR3: TGTGCCAGCAGTTTCCCCCCCCGACTAGCGGGCGCCACCGGGGAGCTGTTTTTT. Translating gives CASSFPPRLAGATGELFF.

This clonotype occurred many times. This sequence joins TRBV30 and TRBJ2-1; D tentatively reads TRBD1 or TRBD2 (5 bases each). Deletions cut 0 bases from V and 12 bases from J, with 15 bases between. Germline lookup yields CDR1 GTSNPN and CDR2 SVGIG (reference sequence). The CDR3 is 13 amino acids. This chain's CDR3 is CAWSVEVGAAQFF. DNA of the CDR3: TGTGCCTGGAGTGTCGAGGTCGGGGCGGCGCAGTTCTTC.

This clonotype showed up many times. The chain uses TRBV28 and TRBJ2-5; possible D gene TRBD2, 7 bases. The CDR3 is 18 amino acids. Per germline, CDR1 MDHEN and CDR2 SYDVKM. V was clipped by 2 bases and J by 4 bases, with 23 bases between them. CDR3 DNA: TGTGCCAGCAGTTTACTCAAGACTATGGGAGGGGGGCGAGAGACCCAGTACTTC. It codes for CASSLLKTMGGGRETQYF.

In its sample, this clonotype was seen many times. This sequence joins TRBV27 and TRBJ2-7; no clear D. Between the trimmed V and J ends, which lost 4 bases and 2 bases, there was a span of 9 bases. The CDR3 covers 13 residues. Germline values: CDR1 MNHEY, CDR2 SMNVEV (reference sequence). CDR3 nucleotide sequence: TGTGCCAGCAGTTCCCTCTTTACCTACGAGCAGTACTTC. Encoded protein: CASSSLFTYEQYF.

This clonotype came up many times. The chain uses TRBV7-7 and TRBJ2-3; D is possibly TRBD1 (5 bases). CDR3 size: 13 residues. Germline CDR1 reads SSHAT; CDR2 reads FNYEAQ (reference sequence). Trimming removed 5 bases from V and 4 bases from J, with 10 bases in between. DNA for the CDR3: TGTGCCAGCAGCCGACAAGGGGCAGATACGCAGTATTTT. This encodes CASSRQGADTQYF.

The chain recombines TRBV4-1 with TRBJ2-3, with TRBD2 identical over 10 bases. This CDR3 contains 17 residues. With 6 bases clipped from V and 2 bases from J, the junction kept 11 bases outside the gene matches. The germline V gene has CDR1 MGHRA and CDR2 YSYEKL. As DNA, the CDR3 is TGCGCCAGCAGAGTAGCGGGGGGCGGGACGGCCACAGATACGCAGTATTTT. Its protein is CASRVAGGGTATDTQYF.

This clonotype was recorded at least ten times. The chain is built from TRBV28 and TRBJ1-2; D uncertain. CDR3 length equals 16 residues. Germline assignment: CDR1 MDHEN and CDR2 SYDVKM. Trimming pared 8 bases from V and 3 bases from J, leaving 22 bases between. CDR3 residues: CASSPNPRPLYYGYTF. The CDR3 DNA reads as TGTGCCAGCTCGCCGAATCCCCGCCCTCTGTACTATGGCTACACCTTC.

This clonotype has a count of ten or more. This rearrangement joins TRBV19 to TRBJ2-1, with D perhaps assigned TRBD1 or TRBD2 (5 bases each). The V gene lost 3 bases and the J gene lost 8 bases, with 14 bases spanning the gap. Germline CDR1 reads LNHDA; CDR2 reads SQIVND (reference sequence). The CDR3 sequence is 14 residues long. CDR3 sequence reads: CASSMRVVGHEQFF. The CDR3 DNA sequence: TGTGCCAGTAGTATGAGGGTGGTGGGGCATGAGCAGTTCTTC.

V gene TRBV7-9 combines with J gene TRBJ2-1; D ambiguous. Trimming removed 1 base at V and 7 bases at J, with 11 bases between. This CDR3 comprises 14 residues. CDR1 SEHNR and CDR2 FQNEAQ come from the germline V gene (reference sequence). In nucleotides, the CDR3 is TGTGCCAGCAGCTTAGACGGACCTGTTAATGAGCAGTTCTTC. It translates to CASSLDGPVNEQFF.

Concerning this clonotype itself: This may be a read error, as it is one base from a much larger clone. This chain links TRBV10-1 with TRBJ2-7; possible D gene TRBD1, 6 bases. The DNA end lines up better with TRBJ2-1; the J call may be wrong. The CDR3 is 15 amino acids. The V gene's germline CDR1 is WNHNN and CDR2 SYGVQD (reference sequence). The CDR3 DNA reads as TGCGCCAGCAGTGAGTCACTTGGTGGGGGCCACGAGCAGTTCTTC. As protein: CASSESLGGGHEQFF.

Many counts were recorded for this clonotype. This chain joins TRBV20-1 and TRBJ1-6, with D possibly matching TRBD1 (5 bases). Trimming took off 6 bases at V and 0 bases at J, with 15 bases between the two ends. Germline V CDR1 and CDR2: DFQATT, SNEGSKA (reference sequence). CDR3 length: 16 amino acids. In nucleotides, the CDR3 is TGCAGTGCGAAGGGAGGGGCTAGCTCCTATAATTCACCCCTCCACTTT. Its protein product is CSAKGGASSYNSPLHF.

This clonotype occurred a few times. This chain uses TRBV11-2 with TRBJ2-4, with 7 bases aligning to TRBD1. Germline-derived CDR1 and CDR2 are SGHAT and FQNNGV. This CDR3 comprises 14 residues. V dropped 5 bases and J dropped 5; count of bases not matched to a gene: 6. The CDR3 sequence is CASSPYRGQNIQYF. The CDR3 DNA follows: TGTGCCAGCAGCCCCTACAGGGGACAAAACATTCAGTACTTC. Supplemented by reference TRBV11-2 and TRBJ2-4, the full variable domain reads EAGVAQSPRYKIIEKRQSVAFWCNPISGHATLYWYQQILGQGPKLLIQFQNNGVVDDSQLPKDRFSAERLKGVDSTLKIQPAKLEDSAVYLCASSPYRGQNIQYFGAGTRLSVL.